The 10 T cell receptor beta chains presented below share a single source sample, sequenced in a study of somatic mutations in cytotoxic T cells in rheumatoid arthritis. Here immunoSEQ multiplex PCR was the method, and the copy in TCRdb shows in-frame clones only, minus some. In the table there are some 20,000 clones, about four fifths of which are singletons. The sample taken for sequencing was CD8+ T cells sorted from blood. All receptors derive from an adult with rheumatoid arthritis.

This chain uses TRBV5-4 with TRBJ2-3, with 12 bases identical to TRBD2. This CDR3 has 15 amino acids. CDR1 is SGHNT and CDR2 is YYREEE in the germline V gene (reference sequence). With 0 bases clipped from V and 4 bases from J, the junction kept 0 bases outside the gene matches. The CDR3 region has the DNA TGTGCCAGCAGCTTGGCTAGCGGGAGGGCAGATACGCAGTATTTT. It codes for CASSLASGRADTQYF.

The chain has TRBV7-9 and TRBJ2-7, with TRBD1 matching over 8 bases. The length of the CDR3 is 12 residues. J was trimmed by 3 bases and V by 8 bases; bases with no gene match: 3. Germline CDR1 SEHNR, CDR2 FQNEAQ (reference sequence). The CDR3 bases are TGTGCCAGCGAAGGGACAGGCTACGAGCAGTACTTC. Protein sequence: CASEGTGYEQYF.

The V gene is TRBV2, the J gene TRBJ2-7; maybe TRBD2 (5 bases). Trimming removed 11 bases from V and 5 bases from J, with 19 bases in between. CDR1 is SNHLY and CDR2 is FYNNEI in the germline V gene. The CDR3 is 13 amino acids. The CDR3: CALWVGRGDEQYF. The CDR3 region has the DNA TGTGCCCTGTGGGTTGGGAGAGGCGACGAGCAGTACTTC.

The rearrangement joins TRBV27 to TRBJ2-1; D is uncertain. V lost 6 bases and J 0 bases, leaving 15 bases between the germline ends. The CDR3 is 16 amino acids. Germline V lookup: CDR1 MNHEY, CDR2 SMNVEV (reference sequence). The CDR3: CASRPRTRSSYNEQFF. As DNA, the CDR3 is TGTGCCAGCAGACCTAGGACCAGGAGCTCCTACAATGAGCAGTTCTTC.

The rearrangement uses TRBV5-1 and TRBJ2-7; 8 bases match TRBD1. The trim removed 4 bases at V and 1 base at J, leaving 10 bases unmatched. Germline V gives CDR1 SGHRS, CDR2 YFSETQ. The CDR3 extends over 16 amino acids. The CDR3 protein is CASSPIARQGSYEQYF. For the CDR3, the DNA is TGCGCCAGCAGCCCGATAGCCCGACAGGGGTCCTACGAGCAGTACTTC.

To note about this clone: Other DNA sequences in this specimen translate into the identical CDR3. The V call is TRBV4-2, the J call TRBJ2-1; no firm D call. V dropped 1 base and J dropped 3 bases, with 4 bases sitting between them. The germline V gene encodes CDR1 LGHNA and CDR2 YNFKEQ. The length of the CDR3 is 13 residues. The CDR3 is CASSQGSYNEQFF. DNA for the CDR3: TGTGCCAGCAGCCAAGGTAGCTACAATGAGCAGTTCTTC.

J is TRBJ1-5 and V is TRBV16; D might be TRBD1 (6 bases). From germline, CDR1 is KGHSY and CDR2 FQNENV. The CDR3 spans 16 residues. V was cut by 0 bases and J by 3 bases, with 12 bases left in between. The CDR3 nucleotides are TGTGCCAGCAGCCAATCCGGGGGGCCACTCAATCAGCCCCAGCATTTT. Translation gives CASSQSGGPLNQPQHF.

This clone was seen once. This chain connects TRBV9 to TRBJ2-1, with D possibly TRBD2 on 9 matching bases. The CDR3 runs to 18 residues. Germline V CDR1 and CDR2: SGDLS, YYNGEE. Trimming left V 2 bases short and J 10 bases short, with 28 bases between. Written as DNA, the CDR3 is TGTGCCAGCAGCGTGGGACAGGCTAGCGGGAATGGAAAAAGGGAGCAGTTCTTC. This encodes CASSVGQASGNGKREQFF.

This clone was recorded a few times. V and J are TRBV7-9 and TRBJ2-5; no reliable D call. CDR1 is SEHNR and CDR2 is FQNEAQ in the germline V gene (reference sequence). CDR3 length: 12 residues. Trimming pared 8 bases from V and 1 base from J, leaving 8 bases between. CDR3 region: CASVTIQETQYF. In nucleotides, the CDR3 is TGTGCCAGCGTCACGATCCAAGAGACCCAGTACTTC.

This chain's CDR3 is CASGVGGRARNEQFF. The CDR3 DNA follows: TGTGCCAGCGGGGTCGGCGGGAGGGCCAGGAATGAGCAGTTCTTC. The chain carries TRBV2 and TRBJ2-1, with 9 bases identical to TRBD2. The CDR3 length is 15 residues. The trim removed 8 bases at V and 7 bases at J, leaving 12 bases unmatched. Germline CDR1 reads SNHLY; CDR2 reads FYNNEI.